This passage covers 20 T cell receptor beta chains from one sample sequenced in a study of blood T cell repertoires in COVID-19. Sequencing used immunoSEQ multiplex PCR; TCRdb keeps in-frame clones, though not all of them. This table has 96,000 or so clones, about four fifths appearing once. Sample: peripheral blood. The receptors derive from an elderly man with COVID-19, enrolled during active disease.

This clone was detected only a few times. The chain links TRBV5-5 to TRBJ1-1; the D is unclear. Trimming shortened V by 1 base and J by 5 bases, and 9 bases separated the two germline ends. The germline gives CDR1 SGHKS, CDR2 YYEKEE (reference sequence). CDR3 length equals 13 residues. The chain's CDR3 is CASSLHGRTEAFF. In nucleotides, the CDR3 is TGTGCCAGCAGCTTGCATGGCCGTACTGAAGCTTTCTTT.

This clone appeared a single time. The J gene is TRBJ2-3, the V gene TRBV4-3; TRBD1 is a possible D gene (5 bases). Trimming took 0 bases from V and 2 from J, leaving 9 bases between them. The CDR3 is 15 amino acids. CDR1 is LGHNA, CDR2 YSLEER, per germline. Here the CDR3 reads CASSQETVPTDTQYF. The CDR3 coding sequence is TGCGCCAGCAGCCAAGAGACAGTCCCCACAGATACGCAGTATTTT.

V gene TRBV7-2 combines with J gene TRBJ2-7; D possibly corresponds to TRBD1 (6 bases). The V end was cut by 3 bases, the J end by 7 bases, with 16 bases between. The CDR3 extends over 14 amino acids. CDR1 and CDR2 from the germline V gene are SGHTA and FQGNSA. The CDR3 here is CASSFDPGGREQYF. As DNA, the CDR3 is TGTGCCAGCAGCTTTGATCCTGGGGGCAGGGAGCAGTACTTC. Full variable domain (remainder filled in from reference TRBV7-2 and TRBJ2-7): GAGVSQSPSNKVTEKGKDVELRCDPISGHTALYWYRQSLGQGLEFLIYFQGNSAPDKSGLPSDRFSAERTGGSVSTLTIQRTQQEDSAVYLCASSFDPGGREQYFGPGTRLTVT.

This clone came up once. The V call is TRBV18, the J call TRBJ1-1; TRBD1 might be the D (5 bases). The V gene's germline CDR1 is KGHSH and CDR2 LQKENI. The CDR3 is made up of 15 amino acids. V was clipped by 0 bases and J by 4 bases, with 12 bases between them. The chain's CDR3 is CASSPPYGRVTEAFF. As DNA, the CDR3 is TGTGCCAGCTCACCACCGTATGGCAGGGTCACTGAAGCTTTCTTT.

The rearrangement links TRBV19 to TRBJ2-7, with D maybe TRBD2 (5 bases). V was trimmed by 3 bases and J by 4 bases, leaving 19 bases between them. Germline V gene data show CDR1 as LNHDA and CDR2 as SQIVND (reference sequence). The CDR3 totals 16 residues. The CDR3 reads CASSMRDNLGTYEQYF. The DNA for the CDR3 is TGTGCCAGTAGTATGAGGGATAACTTGGGTACGTACGAGCAGTACTTC.

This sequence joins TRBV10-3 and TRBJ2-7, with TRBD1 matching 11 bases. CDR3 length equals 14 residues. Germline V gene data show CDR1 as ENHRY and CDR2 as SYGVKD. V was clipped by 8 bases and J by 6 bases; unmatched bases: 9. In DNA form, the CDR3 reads TGTGCCATCGCGAGGACAGGGGGCGCGGGCGAGCAGTACTTC. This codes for CAIARTGGAGEQYF.

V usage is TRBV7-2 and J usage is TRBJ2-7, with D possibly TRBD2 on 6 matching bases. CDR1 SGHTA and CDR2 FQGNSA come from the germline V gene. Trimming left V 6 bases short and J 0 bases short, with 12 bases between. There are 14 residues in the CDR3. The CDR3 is CASSSSASSYEQYF. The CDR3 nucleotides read TGTGCCAGCAGTTCTAGCGCGAGCTCCTACGAGCAGTACTTC.

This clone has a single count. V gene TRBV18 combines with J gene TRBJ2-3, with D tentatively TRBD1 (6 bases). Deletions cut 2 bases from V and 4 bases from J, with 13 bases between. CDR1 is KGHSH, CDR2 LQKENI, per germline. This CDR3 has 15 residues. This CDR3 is CASSPGGNLADTQYF. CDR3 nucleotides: TGTGCCAGCTCACCAGGGGGCAATTTGGCAGATACGCAGTATTTT. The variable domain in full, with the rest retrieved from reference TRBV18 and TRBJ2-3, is NAGVMQNPRHLVRRRGQEARLRCSPMKGHSHVYWYRQLPEEGLKFMVYLQKENIIDESGMPKERFSAEFPKEGPSILRIQQVVRGDSAAYFCASSPGGNLADTQYFGPGTRLTVL.

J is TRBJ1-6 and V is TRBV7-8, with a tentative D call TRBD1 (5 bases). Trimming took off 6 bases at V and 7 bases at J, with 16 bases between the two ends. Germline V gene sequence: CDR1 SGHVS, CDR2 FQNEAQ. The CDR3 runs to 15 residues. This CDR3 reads CASSRTGRGNSPLHF. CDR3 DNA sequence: TGTGCCAGCAGTCGTACAGGTCGCGGAAATTCACCCCTCCACTTT.

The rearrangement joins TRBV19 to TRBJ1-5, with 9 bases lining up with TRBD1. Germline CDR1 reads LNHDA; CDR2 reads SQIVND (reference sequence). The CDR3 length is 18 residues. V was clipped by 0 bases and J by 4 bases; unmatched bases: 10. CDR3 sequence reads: CASSIEDRGFSVNQPQHF. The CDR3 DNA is TGTGCCAGTAGTATAGAAGACAGGGGGTTTAGTGTAAATCAGCCCCAGCATTTT.

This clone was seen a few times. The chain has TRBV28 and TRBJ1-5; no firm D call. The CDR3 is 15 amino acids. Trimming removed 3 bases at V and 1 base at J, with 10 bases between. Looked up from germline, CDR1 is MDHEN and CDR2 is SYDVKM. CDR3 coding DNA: TGTGCCAGCAGTTTGTTACAGACCAGCAATCAGCCCCAGCATTTT. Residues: CASSLLQTSNQPQHF.

The CDR3 DNA reads as TGTGCCAGCAGCCCCACAGGGGGCGCGGTTGACGGCTACACCTTC. This codes for CASSPTGGAVDGYTF. V and J are TRBV7-2 and TRBJ1-2; 9 bases map to TRBD1. In germline, CDR1 is SGHTA, CDR2 FQGNSA. V shed 5 bases, J shed 8 bases, and the junction held 12 bases outside the gene matches. The CDR3 covers 15 residues.

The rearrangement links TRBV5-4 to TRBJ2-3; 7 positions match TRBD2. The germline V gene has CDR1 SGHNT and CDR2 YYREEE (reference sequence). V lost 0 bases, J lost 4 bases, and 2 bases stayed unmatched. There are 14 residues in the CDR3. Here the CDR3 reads CASSLERGADTQYF. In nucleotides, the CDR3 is TGTGCCAGCAGCTTGGAGCGGGGAGCAGATACGCAGTATTTT.

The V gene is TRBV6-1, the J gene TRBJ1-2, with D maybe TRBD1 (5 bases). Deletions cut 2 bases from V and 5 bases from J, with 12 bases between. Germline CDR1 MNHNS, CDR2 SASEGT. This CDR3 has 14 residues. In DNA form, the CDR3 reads TGTGCCAGCAGTGAAATTCGGCAGGGATATGGCTACACCTTC. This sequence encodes CASSEIRQGYGYTF.

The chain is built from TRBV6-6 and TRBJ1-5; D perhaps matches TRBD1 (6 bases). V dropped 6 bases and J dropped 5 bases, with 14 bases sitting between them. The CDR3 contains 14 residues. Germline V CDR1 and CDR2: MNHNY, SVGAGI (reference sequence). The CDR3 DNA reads TGTGCCAGCAGGAGGGAGGGGGGCGATCAGCCCCAGCATTTT. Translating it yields CASRREGGDQPQHF.

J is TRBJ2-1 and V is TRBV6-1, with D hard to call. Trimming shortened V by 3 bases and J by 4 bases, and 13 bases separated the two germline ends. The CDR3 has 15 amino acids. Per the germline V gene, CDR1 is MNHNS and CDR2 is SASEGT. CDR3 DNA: TGTGCCAGCAGTGATTTTGCGTTTATTTACAATGAGCAGTTCTTC. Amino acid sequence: CASSDFAFIYNEQFF.

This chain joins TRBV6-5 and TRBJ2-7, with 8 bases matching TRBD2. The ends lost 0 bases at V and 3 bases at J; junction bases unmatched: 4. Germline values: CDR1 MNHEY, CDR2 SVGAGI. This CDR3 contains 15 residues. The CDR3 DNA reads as TGTGCCAGCAGTTACTCGCGGGGGGTAGACTACGAGCAGTACTTC. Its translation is CASSYSRGVDYEQYF.

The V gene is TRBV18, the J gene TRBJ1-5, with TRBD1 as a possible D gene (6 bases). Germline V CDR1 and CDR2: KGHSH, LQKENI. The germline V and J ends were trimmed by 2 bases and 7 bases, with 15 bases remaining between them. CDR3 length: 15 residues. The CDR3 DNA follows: TGTGCCAGCTCACCAGGGACAATGACGGGGCAGCCCCAGCATTTT. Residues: CASSPGTMTGQPQHF. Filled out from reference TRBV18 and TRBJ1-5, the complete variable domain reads NAGVMQNPRHLVRRRGQEARLRCSPMKGHSHVYWYRQLPEEGLKFMVYLQKENIIDESGMPKERFSAEFPKEGPSILRIQQVVRGDSAAYFCASSPGTMTGQPQHFGDGTRLSIL.

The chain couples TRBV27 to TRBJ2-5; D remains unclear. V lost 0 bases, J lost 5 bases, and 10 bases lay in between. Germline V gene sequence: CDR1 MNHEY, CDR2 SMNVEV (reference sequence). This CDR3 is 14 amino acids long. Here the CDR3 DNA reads TGTGCCAGCAGTTTATCGTGGCGGCTCGAGACCCAGTACTTC. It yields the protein CASSLSWRLETQYF.

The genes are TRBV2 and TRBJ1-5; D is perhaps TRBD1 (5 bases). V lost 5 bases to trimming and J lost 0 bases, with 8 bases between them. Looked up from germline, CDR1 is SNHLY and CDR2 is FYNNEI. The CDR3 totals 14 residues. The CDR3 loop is CASSSQVSNQPQHF. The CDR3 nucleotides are TGTGCCAGCAGTTCACAGGTTAGCAATCAGCCCCAGCATTTT.